The rows below give T cell receptor beta chains drawn from one sample of a study of circulating and synovial CD4+ cells in juvenile arthritis. Sequenced by immunoSEQ multiplex PCR; TCRdb stores in-frame clones only, minus some. The data contain tens of thousands of clones, about 96% of them singletons. The sample consisted of CD4+ T cells from blood. The origin of the receptors is a human donor with juvenile idiopathic arthritis. The CDR3 runs from the conserved cysteine through the conserved F or W. D genes are given only for firm matches. Size is stated for part of the rows, as once, few or many counts, or as a class when the clone is expanded.

v_call,clone_size,j_call,cdr3_length,d_call,cdr3_nt,cdr3_aa
TRBV28,-,TRBJ2-3,17,TRBD1,TGTGCCAGCGGCGATGGGGACAGGGGGACTATCACAGATACGCAGTATTTT,CASGDGDRGTITDTQYF
TRBV4-2,-,TRBJ2-7,18,-,TGTGCCAGCAGCCAAGGGGGGAGGGGGGCTAAAACTTCCTACGAGCAGTACTTC,CASSQGGRGAKTSYEQYF
TRBV28,-,TRBJ1-2,12,-,TGTGCCAGCAGTTTGGGGGCCTATGGCTACACCTTC,CASSLGAYGYTF
TRBV7-9,-,TRBJ2-1,15,TRBD2,TGTGCCAGCAGCCTCACTAGCGGGAGGGGAAATGAGCAGTTCTTC,CASSLTSGRGNEQFF
TRBV4-3,-,TRBJ2-4,17,TRBD2,TGCGCCAGCAGCCAAGTCTCGGTCAGGAGCGGGAGCAACATTCAGTACTTC,CASSQVSVRSGSNIQYF
TRBV7-2,once,TRBJ1-3,16,TRBD1,TGTGCCAGCAGCTTATTGGGACAGGGGACTGGAAACACCATATATTTT,CASSLLGQGTGNTIYF
TRBV19,-,TRBJ1-1,13,TRBD1,TGTGCCAGTAGTATCGACAGGGACACTGAAGCTTTCTTT,CASSIDRDTEAFF
TRBV19,-,TRBJ1-2,16,-,TGTGCCAGTAGTATAGATGGGAGGAATCGTTTATATGGCTACACCTTC,CASSIDGRNRLYGYTF
TRBV12-5,-,TRBJ2-3,16,TRBD1,TGTGCTAGTGGTTCAAGACAGGGGGAAGGAACAGATACGCAGTATTTT,CASGSRQGEGTDTQYF
TRBV11-3,-,TRBJ2-2,16,TRBD2,TGTGCCAGCAGCTTACTAGCGGGGGGACACACCGGGGAGCTGTTTTTT,CASSLLAGGHTGELFF
TRBV5-5,-,TRBJ2-3,16,TRBD2,TGTGCCAGCAGCTTGGGTCCAGCGGGGGGGTCAGATACGCAGTATTTT,CASSLGPAGGSDTQYF
TRBV27,-,TRBJ2-2,15,TRBD1,TGTGCCAGCAGTTTAGAGGACAGGGGCACCGGGGAGCTGTTTTTT,CASSLEDRGTGELFF
TRBV5-4,once,TRBJ2-1,16,TRBD2,TGTGCCAGCAGCTTGGGGACTAGCGGGAGCCACAATGAGCAGTTCTTC,CASSLGTSGSHNEQFF
TRBV19,-,TRBJ2-2,15,-,TGTGCCAGTGGCTCAAACAGGGCTGAAACCGGGGAGCTGTTTTTT,CASGSNRAETGELFF
TRBV5-4,-,TRBJ2-2,17,-,TGTGCCAGCAGCTTGTCGGTTTCGTCAGGGGCGGGCGGGGAGCTGTTTTTT,CASSLSVSSGAGGELFF
TRBV5-1,-,TRBJ2-3,14,-,TGCGCCAGCGGACGCGGGACCGACAGAGATACGCAGTATTTT,CASGRGTDRDTQYF
TRBV5-1,-,TRBJ2-2,16,-,TGCGCCAGCAGCTTGGAGCCGCGGGGCGTCACCGGGGAGCTGTTTTTT,CASSLEPRGVTGELFF
TRBV19,once,TRBJ2-2,17,-,TGTGCCAGTAGCCCCGGACAGTTTACGTCGAACACCGGGGAGCTGTTTTTT,CASSPGQFTSNTGELFF
TRBV5-4,-,TRBJ2-6,14,-,TGTGCCAGCACCCTTAACTCTGGGGCCAACGTCCTGACTTTC,CASTLNSGANVLTF
TRBV25-1,-,TRBJ2-3,13,-,TGTGCCAGCAGTGAACTCGGGACAGATACGCAGTATTTT,CASSELGTDTQYF
TRBV6-1,-,TRBJ2-7,15,-,TGTGCCAGCAGTGTCCGGGGTGGAGGCACCTACGAGCAGTACTTC,CASSVRGGGTYEQYF
TRBV5-4,-,TRBJ2-7,14,TRBD1,TGTGCCAGCAGCTGGGGACAGGGGGTCTACGAGCAGTACTTC,CASSWGQGVYEQYF
TRBV18,-,TRBJ1-1,14,-,TGTGCCAGCTCACTCACGGACAGGAACACTGAAGCTTTCTTT,CASSLTDRNTEAFF
TRBV27,-,TRBJ2-3,16,-,TGTGCCAGCACCAACCGGACAGACCCTAGCACAGATACGCAGTATTTT,CASTNRTDPSTDTQYF
TRBV27,-,TRBJ1-2,13,TRBD1,TGTGCCAGCAGCCACGACAGGGACTATGGCTACACCTTC,CASSHDRDYGYTF
TRBV18,-,TRBJ2-7,15,TRBD2,TGTGCCAGCTCACCGGTCAGGGAGGGAATCAACGAGCAGTACTTC,CASSPVREGINEQYF
TRBV19,-,TRBJ1-3,13,-,TGTGCCAGTACCCCCAGGGAAAGAAACACCATATATTTT,CASTPRERNTIYF
TRBV7-9,-,TRBJ2-1,17,TRBD2,TGTGCCAGCAGCTGGCCACTAGCGGGGAAAGTCTACAATGAGCAGTTCTTC,CASSWPLAGKVYNEQFF
TRBV2,-,TRBJ2-1,14,TRBD2,TGTGCCAGCAGTGAAGGGACTAGCGTCAATGAGCAGTTCTTC,CASSEGTSVNEQFF
TRBV27,-,TRBJ2-7,14,TRBD2,TGTGCCAGCAGTTTCCAGCGGGGGATCTACGAGCAGTACTTC,CASSFQRGIYEQYF
TRBV27,-,TRBJ2-5,15,TRBD1,TGTGCCAGCAGTCAGGACAGGGTGCGACAAGAGACCCAGTACTTC,CASSQDRVRQETQYF
TRBV28,-,TRBJ2-3,16,-,TGTGCCAGCAGTTCCCACGGCTCGACTCGCACAGATACGCAGTATTTT,CASSSHGSTRTDTQYF
TRBV11-1,-,TRBJ2-3,17,-,TGTGCCAGCAGCTTAGTGGCAGAGGGATGGATGGCAGATACGCAGTATTTT,CASSLVAEGWMADTQYF
TRBV10-3,-,TRBJ1-2,15,-,TGTGCCATCAGTGAGTCGAGATCCAGGGTAATTGGCTACACCTTC,CAISESRSRVIGYTF
TRBV28,-,TRBJ1-1,18,TRBD1,TGTGCCAGCAGTGAGGGCGGTCTAACCCGCGGACAGGGCACTGAAGCTTTCTTT,CASSEGGLTRGQGTEAFF
TRBV20-1,-,TRBJ1-2,10,-,TGCAGTGCTAGAGCGTATGGCTACACCTTC,CSARAYGYTF
TRBV6-1,-,TRBJ1-3,16,-,TGTGCCAGCAGTGGGGCGCAGACAAGTTTTGGAAACACCATATATTTT,CASSGAQTSFGNTIYF
TRBV28,-,TRBJ1-1,14,-,TGTGCCAGCAGTTTTCCGAGTGGTTTCACTGAAGCTTTCTTT,CASSFPSGFTEAFF
TRBV7-2,-,TRBJ1-1,14,-,TGTGCCAGCAGCTTAGCCGAACAGGGAAGGCGGACTTTCTTT,CASSLAEQGRRTFF
TRBV27,-,TRBJ1-1,13,-,TGTGCCAGCAGTTCGACCGGGACAACCGAAGCTTTCTTT,CASSSTGTTEAFF